This TCR beta chain appears in the sequencing data of a study of T cell repertoires in ileal Crohn's disease. Looking at the study overall: At postoperative colonoscopy, neoterminal ileum biopsies were taken as M6. Overall study results and limits: Sorted CD8 T cells held more high-frequency clones than CD4. Clonality above 26.8% at surgery always came with endoscopic recurrence.

Sequencing was performed with immunoSEQ multiplex PCR; in TCRdb, only in-frame clones are kept and a portion is missing. This sample has more than 9,500 clones, with around 83% found just once. Unmatched junction bases numbered 9, after V lost 6 bases and J lost 2 bases. Per germline, CDR1 MGHRA and CDR2 YSYEKL. CDR3 length: 15 residues. With respect to this clone: Its antigen is not identified.

Time point specified: neoterminal ileum biopsy at postoperative endoscopy, about 6 months after surgery. Adults with ileal or ileocolonic Crohn's disease and an indication for resection were eligible. The chain employs TRBV4-1 and TRBJ1-1, with 7 bases aligning to TRBD1. The clonotype was recovered from an adult with Crohn's disease. What was sequenced was ileal tissue. The CDR3 spells CASRLPGQLNTEAFF. The CDR3 DNA follows: TGCGCCAGCAGGCTACCGGGACAGCTTAACACTGAAGCTTTCTTT.